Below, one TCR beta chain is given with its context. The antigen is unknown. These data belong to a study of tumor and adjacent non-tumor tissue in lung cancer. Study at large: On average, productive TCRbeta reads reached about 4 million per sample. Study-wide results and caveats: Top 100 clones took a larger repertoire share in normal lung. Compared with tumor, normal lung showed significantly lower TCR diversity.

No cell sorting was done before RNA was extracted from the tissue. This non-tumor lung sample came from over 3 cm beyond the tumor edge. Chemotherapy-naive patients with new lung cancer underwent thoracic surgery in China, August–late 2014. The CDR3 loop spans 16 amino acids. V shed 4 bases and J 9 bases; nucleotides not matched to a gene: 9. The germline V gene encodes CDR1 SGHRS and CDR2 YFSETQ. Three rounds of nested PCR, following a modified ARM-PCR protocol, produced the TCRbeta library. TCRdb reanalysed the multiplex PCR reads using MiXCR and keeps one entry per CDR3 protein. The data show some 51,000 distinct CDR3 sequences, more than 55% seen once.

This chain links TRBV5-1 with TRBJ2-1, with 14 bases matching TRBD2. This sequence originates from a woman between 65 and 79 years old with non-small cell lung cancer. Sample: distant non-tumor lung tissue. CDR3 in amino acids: CASSPETSGRASEQFF. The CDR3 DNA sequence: TGCGCCAGCAGCCCAGAGACTAGCGGGAGGGCCAGTGAGCAGTTCTTC. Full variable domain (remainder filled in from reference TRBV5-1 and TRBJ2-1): KAGVTQTPRYLIKTRGQQVTLSCSPISGHRSVSWYQQTPGQGLQFLFEYFSETQRNKGNFPGRFSGRQFSNSRSEMNVSTLELGDSALYLCASSPETSGRASEQFFGPGTRLTVL.